These 13 T cell receptor beta chains were sequenced from one sample in a study of regulatory T cells in long-lasting Graves disease. Time point indicated: persistent/refractory GD, antithyroid drugs over 5 years with positive TRAb. The authors made the TCR library using RNA they extracted from PBMCs. Arm-PCR with iRepertoire HTBI primers amplified the CDR3 regions for these TCR beta libraries. TCRdb redid the calling of the multiplex PCR reads with MiXCR, one entry per CDR3 protein. The data show about 660,000 distinct CDR3 sequences, with about 30% seen just once and about 42% held by the top ten. The sample in question was peripheral blood mononuclear cells (PBMCs), obtained when the disease was refractory, from a patient treated with antithyroid drugs. These receptors all stem from a female donor with Graves disease.

V gene TRBV2 combines with J gene TRBJ2-7; 8 bases are a match to TRBD2. CDR3 length: 17 amino acids. J was trimmed by 3 bases and V by 2 bases; bases with no gene match: 12. CDR1 and CDR2 (germline): SNHLY, FYNNEI. The CDR3 here is CASSENGFAGGDYEQYF. The CDR3 DNA is TGTGCCAGCAGTGAAAACGGGTTTGCGGGAGGAGACTACGAGCAGTACTTC.

This chain uses TRBV5-4 with TRBJ1-1; D is ambiguous. V was pared by 4 bases and J by 0 bases, with 10 bases between. The CDR3 extends over 14 amino acids. Germline CDR1 reads SGHNT; CDR2 reads YYREEE (reference sequence). CDR3 bases: TGTGCCAGCAGCCAAATACATATGAACACTGAAGCTTTCTTT. Encoded protein: CASSQIHMNTEAFF.

The chain has TRBV29-1 and TRBJ2-2; TRBD2 is a possible D gene (6 bases). The ends were cut back, 6 bases at V and 6 bases at J, with 20 bases in the middle. The CDR3 is made up of 15 amino acids. The germline V gene has CDR1 SQVTM and CDR2 ANQGSEA. CDR3 DNA: TGCAGCGTAGTGTTCGGAGGGAGAGGGGCCGGGGAGCTGTTTTTT. Translating it yields CSVVFGGRGAGELFF.

This clonotype was picked up many times. The chain recombines TRBV2 with TRBJ1-2; no definite D call. Germline CDR1 reads SNHLY; CDR2 reads FYNNEI. V lost 9 bases, J lost 4 bases, and 21 bases lay in between. CDR3 size: 15 residues. CDR3 sequence reads: CASIPRANIGYGYTF. The CDR3 nucleotides are TGTGCCAGTATCCCTCGGGCAAACATAGGCTATGGCTACACCTTC.

This clonotype was detected many times. The V gene is TRBV28, the J gene TRBJ1-2; no clear D. V gave up 6 bases and J gave up 6 bases, with 11 bases separating them. The CDR3 covers 12 residues. Per the germline V gene, CDR1 is MDHEN and CDR2 is SYDVKM. CDR3 DNA: TGTGCCAGCAGCTCGAGCCGTCATGGCTACACCTTC. Translated: CASSSSRHGYTF.

The chain couples TRBV19 to TRBJ2-7; unclear D gene. Germline CDR1 reads LNHDA; CDR2 reads SQIVND (reference sequence). The V gene lost 8 bases and the J gene lost 4 bases, with 9 bases spanning the gap. This CDR3 has 11 residues. Here the CDR3 reads CASGHYYEQYF. The CDR3 region has the DNA TGTGCCAGTGGCCACTATTACGAGCAGTACTTC. The full variable domain, with the rest looked up from reference TRBV19 and TRBJ2-7, is DGGITQSPKYLFRKEGQNVTLSCEQNLNHDAMYWYRQDPGQGLRLIYYSQIVNDFQKGDIAEGYSVSREKKESFPLTVTSAQKNPTAFYLCASGHYYEQYFGPGTRLTVT.

The V gene is TRBV6-1, the J gene TRBJ2-2, with TRBD1 matching over 8 bases. Trimming took 5 bases from V and 0 from J; bases not matched to a gene: 11. The CDR3 totals 18 residues. The germline V gene encodes CDR1 MNHNS and CDR2 SASEGT. The CDR3 bases are TGTGCCAGCAGTCTTCCGCGGACAGGGCCCGCGAACACCGGGGAGCTGTTTTTT. It translates to CASSLPRTGPANTGELFF.

This clonotype came up many times. The gene calls are TRBV2 and TRBJ2-5; no reliable D call. The V end lost 7 bases, the J end lost 1 base, and 16 bases lay between the germline ends. Germline V gene sequence: CDR1 SNHLY, CDR2 FYNNEI. This CDR3 has 15 amino acids. CDR3 DNA: TGTGCCAGCACTGAGGCTTTTGGCGGCCAAGAGACCCAGTACTTC. Encoded protein: CASTEAFGGQETQYF.

This clonotype was seen just once. V usage is TRBV19 and J usage is TRBJ2-4; TRBD2 agrees at 7 bases. V shed 5 bases and J 1 base; nucleotides not matched to a gene: 11. The length of the CDR3 is 17 residues. Germline V CDR1 and CDR2: LNHDA, SQIVND (reference sequence). DNA for the CDR3: TGTGCCAGTAGTCCCCAGGGAGGGCGGGTGGCCAAAAACATTCAGTACTTC. It yields the protein CASSPQGGRVAKNIQYF.

In this sample, this clonotype turned up many times. The V and J genes are TRBV11-1 and TRBJ2-2; D call uncertain. Deletions cut 5 bases from V and 5 bases from J, with 9 bases between. This CDR3 has 13 amino acids. Germline V gene sequence: CDR1 SGHAT, CDR2 FQDESV (reference sequence). The CDR3 DNA follows: TGTGCCAGCAGCCACCGATCGACCGGGGAGCTGTTTTTT. It translates to CASSHRSTGELFF.

The gene calls are TRBV24-1 and TRBJ2-5; 16 positions match TRBD2. The CDR3 has 16 amino acids. V dropped 7 bases and J dropped 8; count of bases not matched to a gene: 9. The V gene's germline CDR1 is KGHDR and CDR2 SFDVKD. The CDR3 DNA is TGTGCCACCAGGAGGGGACTAGCGGGAGGGCCGGGAACCCAGTACTTC. Translation: CATRRGLAGGPGTQYF.

The rearrangement uses TRBV28 and TRBJ1-1; D not resolved. With 6 bases removed from V and 5 bases from J, the gap between germline ends came to 16 bases. The CDR3 is 14 residues long. Germline-derived CDR1 and CDR2 are MDHEN and SYDVKM. In DNA form, the CDR3 reads TGTGCCAGCAGCCGGGCGGGGATGGGGACTGAAGCTTTCTTT. Translated, it gives CASSRAGMGTEAFF.

This clonotype has a count of ten or more. V and J are TRBV2 and TRBJ2-2; D is ambiguous. CDR1 and CDR2 from the germline V gene are SNHLY and FYNNEI. The CDR3 is made up of 14 amino acids. Trimming took 7 bases from V and 6 from J, leaving 15 bases between them. CDR3 sequence: CASTWTIAPGELFF. For the CDR3, the DNA is TGTGCCAGCACTTGGACCATAGCTCCCGGGGAGCTGTTTTTT.